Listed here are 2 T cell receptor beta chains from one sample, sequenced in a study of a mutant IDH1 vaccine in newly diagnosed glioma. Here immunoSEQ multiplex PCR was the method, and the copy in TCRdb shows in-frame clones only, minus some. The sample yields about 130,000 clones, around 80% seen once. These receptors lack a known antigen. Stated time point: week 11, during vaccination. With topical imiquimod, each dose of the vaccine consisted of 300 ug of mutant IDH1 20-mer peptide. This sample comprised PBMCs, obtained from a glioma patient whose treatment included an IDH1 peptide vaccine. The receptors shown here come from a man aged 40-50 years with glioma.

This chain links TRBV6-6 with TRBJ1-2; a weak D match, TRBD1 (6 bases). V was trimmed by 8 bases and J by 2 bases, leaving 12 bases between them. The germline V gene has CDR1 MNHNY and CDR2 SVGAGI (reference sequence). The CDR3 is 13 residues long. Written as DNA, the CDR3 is TGTGCCAGCTCCCCGGACAGCAACTATGGCTACACCTTC. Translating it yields CASSPDSNYGYTF.

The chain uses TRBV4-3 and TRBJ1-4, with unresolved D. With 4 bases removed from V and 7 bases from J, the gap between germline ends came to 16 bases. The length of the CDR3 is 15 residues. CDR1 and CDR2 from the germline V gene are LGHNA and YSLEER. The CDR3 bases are TGCGCCAGCAGCCGGACTTCTGCTGTAGGTGAAAAACTGTTTTTT. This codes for CASSRTSAVGEKLFF.